This TCR beta chain was identified in a study of cytomegalovirus exposure and HLA in healthy donors. V lost 7 bases, J lost 6 bases, and 22 bases lay in between. The CDR3 runs to 16 residues. The germline V gene encodes CDR1 MRHNA and CDR2 SNTAGT. This PCR relied on a set of 60 Vbeta primers and 13 Jbeta primers. Assay: immunoSEQ multiplex PCR; the TCRdb copy retains only in-frame clones and omits some. In the table there are roughly 93,000 clones, approximately 83% of which are singletons. Sequenced: PBMCs. The sequence was obtained from a middle-aged man in good health and CMV-seronegative. The chain couples TRBV6-4 to TRBJ2-1; the D gene is possibly TRBD2 (6 bases). CDR3 loop: CASTPSAGDVGNEQFF. CDR3 coding DNA: TGTGCCAGCACTCCTAGCGCCGGCGACGTCGGCAATGAGCAGTTCTTC.